Below, one TCR beta chain is given with its context. The antigen remains unidentified. Primers included in the PCR were 60 Vbeta and 13 Jbeta primers. Profiling relied on immunoSEQ multiplex PCR, and the TCRdb table lists in-frame clones only, not all of them. The table has around 180,000 clones, 77% seen once. The sample comes from a study of cytomegalovirus exposure and HLA in healthy donors. At the level of the study: The early release's HLA-typed donors yielded 78 million or so unique TCRs.

V shed 1 base, J shed 2 bases, and the junction held 6 bases outside the gene matches. CDR3 length: 17 amino acids. Germline assignment: CDR1 SGHVS and CDR2 FNYEAQ. Findings of the study overall: Analyzed later, most CMV-associated TCR beta chains appeared HLA-restricted. Sequencing had likely introduced a cluster of highly shared sequence variants as an artifact.

The chain is built from TRBV7-6 and TRBJ2-3; 10 bases are shared with TRBD2. This clonotype originated in a woman aged 25 to 39 in good health and CMV-seropositive. Sequencing was performed on PBMCs. Here the CDR3 DNA reads TGTGCCAGCAGCTTAGTGGCTCTAGCGGGAGCCACAGATACGCAGTATTTT. Amino acid sequence: CASSLVALAGATDTQYF.